These 30 T cell receptor beta chains were sequenced from one sample in a study of beta chain features in type 1 diabetes. Sequenced material consisted of expressed TCRB transcripts (all of the isolated RNA was reverse transcribed). Here immunoSEQ multiplex PCR was the method, and the copy in TCRdb shows in-frame clones only, minus some. This table has 350,000 or so clones, around a fifth appearing once. Specimen: naive CD4+ T cells from blood. These receptor sequences come from a woman younger than 30 in good health.

This chain uses TRBV25-1 with TRBJ2-5; TRBD2 is a possible D gene (6 bases). The CDR3 runs to 14 residues. Germline CDR1 MGHDK, CDR2 SYGVNS. V lost 5 bases and J 3 bases, leaving 13 bases between the germline ends. The DNA of the CDR3 is TGTGCCAGCAGTCCTTCAACGGGAGAAGAGACCCAGTACTTC. Protein product: CASSPSTGEETQYF.

The J gene is TRBJ2-3, the V gene TRBV4-1, with 8 bases matching TRBD2. Germline CDR1 is MGHRA and CDR2 is YSYEKL. This CDR3 spans 15 amino acids. The V gene end was trimmed by 6 bases and the J gene end by 4 bases; junction bases not matched to a gene: 9. CDR3 loop: CASRSLAGRADTQYF. The CDR3 region has the DNA TGCGCCAGCAGATCGTTAGCGGGAAGGGCAGATACGCAGTATTTT.

This clone was seen only a few times. The V call is TRBV9, the J call TRBJ2-3, with TRBD2 identical over 13 bases. Per the germline V gene, CDR1 is SGDLS and CDR2 is YYNGEE. CDR3 size: 15 residues. V lost 3 bases and J lost 5; bases outside the gene matches: 3. The CDR3 DNA sequence: TGTGCCAGCAGCGGCGGGACTAGCGGGATAGATACGCAGTATTTT. Amino acid sequence: CASSGGTSGIDTQYF.

CDR3 sequence (DNA): TGCAGCGTTGTAGTATTTAGGGGAGGGACTGAAGCTTTCTTT. This codes for CSVVVFRGGTEAFF. This sequence joins TRBV29-1 and TRBJ1-1; a possible D gene is TRBD1 (5 bases). Germline loops: CDR1 SQVTM, CDR2 ANQGSEA. Trimming removed 4 bases from V and 5 bases from J, with 17 bases in between. The CDR3 covers 14 residues.

This clone has just a few counts. The rearrangement joins TRBV5-4 to TRBJ1-1; a possible D gene is TRBD1 (6 bases). The CDR3 runs 12 residues. In germline, CDR1 is SGHNT, CDR2 YYREEE (reference sequence). The germline V and J ends were trimmed by 3 bases and 11 bases, with 14 bases remaining between them. The DNA of the CDR3 is TGTGCCAGCAGCTCCCTGACAGGCGGCGCTTTCTTT. Its protein product is CASSSLTGGAFF.

This clone was detected a few times. The J gene is TRBJ1-1, the V gene TRBV5-1; 7 nucleotides agree with TRBD1. CDR1 and CDR2 from the germline V gene are SGHRS and YFSETQ. J lost 4 bases, V lost 4 bases, and 7 bases had no gene match. The CDR3 is 14 residues long. CDR3 DNA sequence: TGCGCCAGCAGCCGTACAGGGGTAACCACTGAAGCTTTCTTT. Translated, it gives CASSRTGVTTEAFF.

Only one count was recorded for this clone. The chain joins TRBV7-8 to TRBJ2-7; possible D gene TRBD2, 5 bases. V was shortened by 5 bases and J by 0 bases, with 14 bases between the two germline ends. The CDR3 consists of 15 residues. Germline loops: CDR1 SGHVS, CDR2 FQNEAQ. As DNA, the CDR3 is TGTGCCAGCAGCCCGGGGAAGGGCCGCTCCTACGAGCAGTACTTC. This sequence encodes CASSPGKGRSYEQYF.

This chain connects TRBV27 to TRBJ2-7, with a weak D call TRBD1 (6 bases). Germline assignment: CDR1 MNHEY and CDR2 SMNVEV (reference sequence). Trimming left V 2 bases short and J 0 bases short, with 11 bases between. The CDR3 is 15 residues long. In DNA form, the CDR3 reads TGTGCCAGCAGTTTAGCAGGGGATAGCTCCTACGAGCAGTACTTC. Translating it yields CASSLAGDSSYEQYF.

This clone was observed a handful of times. The V gene is TRBV19, the J gene TRBJ2-4; D call uncertain. V was shortened by 4 bases and J by 0 bases, with 13 bases between the two germline ends. The length of the CDR3 is 16 residues. CDR1 is LNHDA and CDR2 is SQIVND in the germline V gene (reference sequence). CDR3: CASSTLLNSAKNIQYF. CDR3 sequence (DNA): TGTGCCAGTAGTACCCTACTGAACTCAGCCAAAAACATTCAGTACTTC.

This chain uses TRBV30 with TRBJ2-1; TRBD2 is a possible D gene (7 bases). From germline, CDR1 is GTSNPN and CDR2 SVGIG (reference sequence). V dropped 5 bases and J dropped 8 bases, with 16 bases sitting between them. The CDR3 spans 13 residues. This CDR3 is CAWRGAGGHEQFF. CDR3 coding DNA: TGTGCCTGGCGGGGGGCGGGCGGGCATGAGCAGTTCTTC. The full variable domain, its missing parts supplied by reference TRBV30 and TRBJ2-1, is SQTIHQWPATLVQPVGSPLSLECTVEGTSNPNLYWYRQAAGRGLQLLFYSVGIGQISSEVPQNLSASRPQDRQFILSSKKLLLSDSGFYLCAWRGAGGHEQFFGPGTRLTVL.

The chain links TRBV25-1 to TRBJ2-3; D not certain. V lost 5 bases and J 2 bases, leaving 8 bases between the germline ends. This CDR3 contains 13 residues. Germline-derived CDR1 and CDR2 are MGHDK and SYGVNS. CDR3 residues: CASSLPSTDTQYF. In nucleotides, the CDR3 is TGTGCCAGCAGTCTTCCCTCCACAGATACGCAGTATTTT. The full variable domain, completed using reference TRBV25-1 and TRBJ2-3, is EADIYQTPRYLVIGTGKKITLECSQTMGHDKMYWYQQDPGMELHLIHYSYGVNSTEKGDLSSESTVSRIRTEHFPLTLESARPSHTSQYLCASSLPSTDTQYFGPGTRLTVL.

This chain uses TRBV5-1 with TRBJ2-5; TRBD1 agrees at 10 bases. This CDR3 has 16 amino acids. The J segment lost 8 bases and the V segment lost 4 bases, leaving 14 bases of the junction unmatched. Germline loops: CDR1 SGHRS, CDR2 YFSETQ. CDR3 in DNA: TGCGCCAGCAGCCTAGGACAGGGGGAAGCTCGTCCTACCCAGTACTTC. Protein sequence: CASSLGQGEARPTQYF.

The V call is TRBV4-1, the J call TRBJ1-4; 7 bases match TRBD1. Looked up from germline, CDR1 is MGHRA and CDR2 is YSYEKL. The junction had 1 base not matched to a gene; V was cut back by 2 bases and J by 4 bases. The CDR3 runs 14 residues. CDR3 bases: TGCGCCAGCAGCCAAACAGGGGTTAATGAAAAACTGTTTTTT. It codes for CASSQTGVNEKLFF.

This clone showed up just a few times. J is TRBJ1-5 and V is TRBV29-1; D is possibly TRBD1 (5 bases). Germline CDR1 reads SQVTM; CDR2 reads ANQGSEA. This CDR3 has 14 residues. Between the trimmed V and J ends, which lost 7 bases and 0 bases, there was a span of 13 bases. The CDR3 region has the DNA TGCAGCGCCGCAGGGATTAATAGCAATCAGCCCCAGCATTTT. It encodes CSAAGINSNQPQHF.

In this sample, this clone turned up a few times. The chain couples TRBV10-3 to TRBJ1-1; possible D gene TRBD1, 5 bases. The CDR3 covers 15 residues. Germline V gives CDR1 ENHRY, CDR2 SYGVKD. Deletions cut 6 bases from V and 4 bases from J, with 18 bases between. CDR3 in DNA: TGTGCCATCAGCCACCCGATGACCCAGGGCACTGAAGCTTTCTTT. Encoded protein: CAISHPMTQGTEAFF.

This clone has more than one count but fewer than ten. J is TRBJ1-1 and V is TRBV9, with a possible D match to TRBD1 (5 bases). V gave up 3 bases and J gave up 4 bases, with 16 bases separating them. Looked up from germline, CDR1 is SGDLS and CDR2 is YYNGEE. The CDR3 spans 15 residues. The CDR3 sequence: CASSALTPGSTEAFF. DNA of the CDR3: TGTGCCAGCAGCGCTTTAACGCCAGGGTCCACTGAAGCTTTCTTT.

The rearrangement uses TRBV7-2 and TRBJ2-4; 8 nucleotides match TRBD1. Germline CDR1 and CDR2: SGHTA and FQGNSA. Trimming took 3 bases from V and 7 from J; bases not matched to a gene: 11. The CDR3 totals 16 residues. In DNA form, the CDR3 reads TGTGCCAGCAGCTTCGCAGGGGGCTACAAGGGTAACATTCAGTACTTC. Protein product: CASSFAGGYKGNIQYF.

This chain uses TRBV4-1 with TRBJ1-2, with D unresolved. V was pared by 6 bases and J by 1 base, with 21 bases between. Looked up from germline, CDR1 is MGHRA and CDR2 is YSYEKL. The CDR3 spans 17 residues. This CDR3 reads CASRALGREKGNYGYTF. In DNA form, the CDR3 reads TGCGCCAGCAGAGCCTTGGGGAGGGAGAAGGGTAACTATGGCTACACCTTC.

This chain uses TRBV30 with TRBJ2-3; no clear D gene. The CDR3 covers 11 residues. Per germline, CDR1 GTSNPN and CDR2 SVGIG (reference sequence). Trimming cost V 4 bases and J 8 bases, with 10 bases left between them. CDR3 in amino acids: CAWIVLGTQYF. In nucleotides, the CDR3 is TGTGCCTGGATAGTTCTCGGTACGCAGTATTTT.

The chain has TRBV27 and TRBJ1-2; 8 nucleotides match TRBD1. The CDR3 totals 12 residues. Germline V lookup: CDR1 MNHEY, CDR2 SMNVEV (reference sequence). J was trimmed by 7 bases and V by 5 bases; bases with no gene match: 3. For the CDR3, the DNA is TGTGCCAGCAGTGACAGGGGTGCTGGCTACACCTTC. It is translated as CASSDRGAGYTF.

This clone was counted between two and nine times. The CDR3 region has the DNA TGTGCCAGCTCACCATTCGGGCGGGCTGAGGAGACCCAGTACTTC. It translates to CASSPFGRAEETQYF. This sequence joins TRBV18 and TRBJ2-5, with D possibly TRBD2 on 5 matching bases. The CDR3 is 15 residues long. Germline V CDR1 and CDR2: KGHSH, LQKENI. V was shortened by 2 bases and J by 5 bases, with 15 bases between the two germline ends.

This clone was seen only a few times. The chain links TRBV4-3 to TRBJ1-1; D is unclear. CDR1 LGHNA and CDR2 YSLEER come from the germline V gene. The CDR3 sequence is 13 residues long. Trimming took 1 base from V and 5 from J, leaving 8 bases between them. DNA for the CDR3: TGCGCCAGCAGCCAAGCGTCCGGGACTGAAGCTTTCTTT. Translating gives CASSQASGTEAFF.

The table lists this clone with a few counts. The chain links TRBV2 to TRBJ2-1, with D perhaps matching TRBD2 (5 bases). This CDR3 is built from 16 residues. The V and J ends lost 3 bases and 7 bases respectively, with 19 bases between them. Per germline, CDR1 SNHLY and CDR2 FYNNEI. This CDR3 is CASSDRAGRGWNEQFF. The DNA of the CDR3 is TGTGCCAGCAGTGACCGGGCTGGGAGAGGGTGGAATGAGCAGTTCTTC.

CDR3 region: CASSLGEGTGALETQYF. CDR3 in DNA: TGTGCCAGCAGCTTAGGTGAAGGTACAGGGGCATTGGAGACCCAGTACTTC. This chain joins TRBV7-6 and TRBJ2-5, with TRBD1 matching over 7 bases. The CDR3 consists of 17 residues. The germline CDR1 and CDR2 sequences are SGHVS and FNYEAQ. Unmatched junction bases numbered 13, after V lost 1 base and J lost 5 bases.

This chain uses TRBV15 with TRBJ1-5, with a weak D call TRBD1 (6 bases). Germline V gene data show CDR1 as LNHNV and CDR2 as YYDKDF (reference sequence). The CDR3 length is 16 residues. The V gene lost 0 bases and the J gene lost 1 base, with 10 bases spanning the gap. The CDR3 DNA follows: TGTGCCACCAGCAGAGAAGAGGGGGGGAGCAATCAGCCCCAGCATTTT. The encoded protein is CATSREEGGSNQPQHF. Full variable domain (missing parts from reference TRBV15 and TRBJ1-5): DAMVIQNPRYQVTQFGKPVTLSCSQTLNHNVMYWYQQKSSQAPKLLFHYYDKDFNNEADTPDNFQSRRPNTSFCFLDIRSPGLGDTAMYLCATSREEGGSNQPQHFGDGTRLSIL.

This clone has just a few counts. The chain combines TRBV9 with TRBJ2-1, with 9 bases matching TRBD2. In germline, CDR1 is SGDLS, CDR2 YYNGEE. This CDR3 comprises 16 residues. The ends lost 0 bases at V and 4 bases at J; junction bases unmatched: 5. The CDR3, as DNA: TGTGCCAGCAGCGTAGTAGCGGGAGTTTCGTACAATGAGCAGTTCTTC. It is translated as CASSVVAGVSYNEQFF.

The V call is TRBV9, the J call TRBJ1-2; the D is unclear. Germline V lookup: CDR1 SGDLS, CDR2 YYNGEE. This CDR3 is built from 13 residues. Trimming left V 0 bases short and J 7 bases short, with 10 bases between. The CDR3 reads CASSVGGRAGYTF. The CDR3 bases are TGTGCCAGCAGCGTAGGTGGGCGGGCTGGCTACACCTTC.

This clone was detected a few times. J is TRBJ2-2 and V is TRBV2; a possible D gene is TRBD1 (5 bases). Trimming pared 6 bases from V and 1 base from J, leaving 6 bases between. The CDR3 is 13 residues long. Germline-derived CDR1 and CDR2 are SNHLY and FYNNEI. In DNA, the CDR3 is TGTGCCAGCAGCGGACAGAACACCGGGGAGCTGTTTTTT. Its translation is CASSGQNTGELFF. The entire variable domain, with the rest obtained from reference TRBV2 and TRBJ2-2, is as follows: EPEVTQTPSHQVTQMGQEVILRCVPISNHLYFYWYRQILGQKVEFLVSFYNNEISEKSEIFDDQFSVERPDGSNFTLKIRSTKLEDSAMYFCASSGQNTGELFFGEGSRLTVL.

This clone was found a few times. The rearrangement links TRBV29-1 to TRBJ2-3; 10 nucleotides align to TRBD2. Germline V gene lookup returns CDR1 SQVTM and CDR2 ANQGSEA. V lost 4 bases, J lost 4 bases, and 8 bases stayed unmatched. The CDR3 extends over 15 amino acids. CDR3 DNA sequence: TGCAGCGTTGCGGCATCCAGCGGGGGGGCAGATACGCAGTATTTT. It codes for CSVAASSGGADTQYF.

The table lists this clone with a few counts. The chain recombines TRBV5-1 with TRBJ1-1; D ambiguous. Trimming cost V 2 bases and J 5 bases, with 10 bases left between them. The CDR3 is made up of 13 amino acids. Germline assignment: CDR1 SGHRS and CDR2 YFSETQ. CDR3 residues: CASSFLSGTEAFF. CDR3 nucleotide sequence: TGCGCCAGCAGCTTTCTTAGCGGGACTGAAGCTTTCTTT.